The 5 T cell receptor beta chains presented below share a single source sample, sequenced in a study of OX40 agonist ivuxolimab in advanced cancers. Profiling relied on immunoSEQ multiplex PCR, and the TCRdb table lists in-frame clones only, not all of them. The sample holds tens of thousands of clones, roughly nine tenths seen once. The sample was CD4+ or CD8+ T cells sorted from blood, taken in a trial of the OX40 agonist ivuxolimab. These receptors were collected from an adult with an advanced solid tumor such as melanoma, head and neck, liver or kidney cancer.

V is TRBV4-1 and J is TRBJ2-7; 10 nucleotides match TRBD1. From germline, CDR1 is MGHRA and CDR2 YSYEKL. V shed 3 bases and J 4 bases; nucleotides not matched to a gene: 6. The CDR3 runs to 15 residues. CDR3 DNA sequence: TGCGCCAGCAGCCACGGACAGGGGGGGAATTACGAGCAGTACTTC. Residues: CASSHGQGGNYEQYF.

The chain couples TRBV7-9 to TRBJ2-6; D is unresolved. Trimming removed 9 bases at V and 2 bases at J, with 5 bases between. The CDR3 has 12 amino acids. Germline lookup yields CDR1 SEHNR and CDR2 FQNEAQ (reference sequence). The CDR3 DNA is TGTGCCAGTCAAACTGGGGCCAACGTCCTGACTTTC. Translated, it gives CASQTGANVLTF.

This clone has just one count. The rearrangement links TRBV7-8 to TRBJ2-2; D is perhaps TRBD2 (5 bases). CDR1 SGHVS and CDR2 FQNEAQ come from the germline V gene. This CDR3 has 13 amino acids. Between the trimmed V and J ends, which lost 7 bases and 4 bases, there was a span of 10 bases. The CDR3 sequence is CASIGGSTGELFF. The CDR3 region has the DNA TGTGCCAGCATTGGTGGGAGCACCGGGGAGCTGTTTTTT. The full variable domain, its missing parts supplied by reference TRBV7-8 and TRBJ2-2, is GAGVSQSPRYKVAKRGQDVALRCDPISGHVSLFWYQQALGQGPEFLTYFQNEAQLDKSGLPSDRFFAERPEGSVSTLKIQRTQQEDSAVYLCASIGGSTGELFFGEGSRLTVL.

In nucleotides, the CDR3 is TGTGCCAGCAGTGACCTCCTTGGAGGTCCCTTGTCCTACGAGCAGTACTTC. Translated, it gives CASSDLLGGPLSYEQYF. The chain couples TRBV6-1 to TRBJ2-7; possible D gene TRBD2, 5 bases. The CDR3 sequence is 17 residues long. Trimming took off 3 bases at V and 1 base at J, with 19 bases between the two ends. Germline-derived CDR1 and CDR2 are MNHNS and SASEGT.

This chain links TRBV11-1 with TRBJ2-7, with TRBD2 matching over 12 bases. V lost 4 bases to trimming and J lost 3 bases; unmatched junction nucleotides: 4. The CDR3 contains 15 residues. From germline, CDR1 is SGHAT and CDR2 FQDESV (reference sequence). CDR3 sequence (DNA): TGTGCCAGCAGCTCCCGGACTAGCGGGATCTACGAGCAGTACTTC. This encodes CASSSRTSGIYEQYF.